This TCR beta chain was sequenced for a study of regulatory T cells in long-lasting Graves disease. The CDR3 contains 15 residues. Trimming at V came to 6 bases and at J to 0 bases, leaving 7 bases not matched to a gene. CDR1 MDHEN and CDR2 SYDVKM come from the germline V gene. Relying on iRepertoire HTBI primers and Arm-PCR of CDR3 regions, the team built TCR beta libraries. TCRdb independently ran MiXCR on the multiplex PCR reads; one entry per CDR3 protein. The table records roughly 400,000 distinct CDR3 sequences, around 20% of them present only once. Sample time point: persistent/refractory GD, antithyroid drugs over 5 years with positive TRAb. With RNA extracted from PBMCs as input, the TCR library was made.

This chain joins TRBV28 and TRBJ1-1, with 7 bases lining up with TRBD1. Material: peripheral blood mononuclear cells (PBMCs), obtained when the disease was refractory, from a patient treated with antithyroid drugs. The clonotype was recovered from a female donor with Graves disease. The CDR3 DNA reads as TGTGCCAGCAGCCTTTCCAGGGGGATGAACACTGAAGCTTTCTTT. Its translation is CASSLSRGMNTEAFF.